The 20 T cell receptor beta chains reported below all come from one sample, sequenced in a study of monozygotic twins with cystic fibrosis. TCRdb's copy holds only in-frame clones and misses some; the assay was immunoSEQ multiplex PCR. The sample consists of around 25,000 clones, 85% to 95% of them appearing once. Source material: blood. Receptor source: a girl aged 2 to 10 with cystic fibrosis.

CDR3: CASSEFGGAGANVLTF. The CDR3 DNA reads as TGTGCCAGCAGTGAATTTGGGGGCGCTGGGGCCAACGTCCTGACTTTC. The V and J genes are TRBV6-1 and TRBJ2-6, with D perhaps TRBD1 (6 bases). The CDR3 spans 16 residues. Germline loops: CDR1 MNHNS, CDR2 SASEGT. V lost 2 bases, J lost 2 bases, and 10 bases lay in between.

The chain combines TRBV9 with TRBJ1-2; a weak D match, TRBD1 (6 bases). The CDR3 has 15 residues. Germline V gives CDR1 SGDLS, CDR2 YYNGEE. Between the trimmed V and J ends, which lost 4 bases and 1 base, there was a span of 14 bases. In DNA form, the CDR3 reads TGTGCCAGCAGCCCCCAGGGGAACATTAACTATGGCTACACCTTC. Translated, it gives CASSPQGNINYGYTF.

This clone was seen just once. CDR3 in DNA: TGTGCCAGCAGCTTTTCAGGGGGAACCACAGATACGCAGTATTTT. Protein sequence: CASSFSGGTTDTQYF. This chain connects TRBV7-9 to TRBJ2-3; TRBD1 matches at 7 bases. V trimming: 3 bases; J trimming: 2 bases; junction bases outside the gene matches: 5. Germline V CDR1 and CDR2: SEHNR, FQNEAQ (reference sequence). The CDR3 loop spans 15 amino acids.

The chain recombines TRBV5-1 with TRBJ1-2, with unresolved D. The ends were cut back, 1 base at V and 14 bases at J, with 12 bases in the middle. Germline-derived CDR1 and CDR2 are SGHRS and YFSETQ. CDR3 length equals 11 residues. In nucleotides, the CDR3 is TGCGCCAGCAGCTTGAGAAGGGCGCGAACCTTC. Its protein product is CASSLRRARTF.

V gene TRBV18 combines with J gene TRBJ2-5; D is ambiguous. Germline loops: CDR1 KGHSH, CDR2 LQKENI. V lost 2 bases and J lost 0, with 10 bases in between. The CDR3 has 15 amino acids. CDR3: CASSPVLGHQETQYF. The CDR3, as DNA: TGTGCCAGCTCACCAGTCCTTGGGCACCAAGAGACCCAGTACTTC.

V gene TRBV6-1 combines with J gene TRBJ1-2; D is possibly TRBD1 (6 bases). Per germline, CDR1 MNHNS and CDR2 SASEGT. Trimming removed 0 bases at V and 3 bases at J, with 11 bases between. The CDR3 is 15 amino acids. The DNA for the CDR3 is TGTGCCAGCAGTGAAGCGCTTGACAGGTACTATGGCTACACCTTC. This sequence encodes CASSEALDRYYGYTF.

The chain is built from TRBV7-2 and TRBJ1-4; D might be TRBD1 (5 bases). V was clipped by 1 base and J by 3 bases, with 9 bases between them. Looked up from germline, CDR1 is SGHTA and CDR2 is FQGNSA. This CDR3 contains 15 residues. CDR3 nucleotide sequence: TGTGCCAGCAGCTTAGTCTTGGGGCCTAATGAAAAACTGTTTTTT. Translating gives CASSLVLGPNEKLFF.

This chain joins TRBV18 and TRBJ1-2, with D tentatively TRBD1 (6 bases). Trimming shortened V by 3 bases and J by 1 base, and 18 bases separated the two germline ends. Germline V gene lookup returns CDR1 KGHSH and CDR2 LQKENI. The CDR3 totals 17 residues. CDR3 loop: CASSPQEGGRDNYGYTF. Written as DNA, the CDR3 is TGTGCCAGCTCACCCCAAGAAGGGGGACGAGATAACTATGGCTACACCTTC.

This chain uses TRBV5-1 with TRBJ2-5; the match to TRBD1 covers 8 bases. Germline CDR1 and CDR2: SGHRS and YFSETQ. V was clipped by 3 bases and J by 4 bases; unmatched bases: 2. The CDR3 runs to 13 residues. Here the CDR3 reads CASSSTGAETQYF. The DNA for the CDR3 is TGCGCCAGCAGCTCGACAGGGGCAGAGACCCAGTACTTC.

V gene TRBV29-1 combines with J gene TRBJ1-2; 12 bases align to TRBD1. J gave up 2 bases and V 8 bases, and 12 bases lay outside the gene matches. Looked up from germline, CDR1 is SQVTM and CDR2 is ANQGSEA. The CDR3 is made up of 16 amino acids. CDR3 amino acids: CSTTGTGGSINYGYTF. The DNA for the CDR3 is TGCAGCACAACCGGGACAGGGGGCAGTATCAACTATGGCTACACCTTC.

This rearrangement joins TRBV6-1 to TRBJ2-7; TRBD1 matches 8 bases. Germline CDR1 and CDR2: MNHNS and SASEGT. This CDR3 comprises 13 residues. J lost 3 bases, V lost 6 bases, and 4 bases had no gene match. The CDR3 sequence: CASRDRGGYEQYF. CDR3 sequence (DNA): TGTGCCAGCAGAGACAGGGGAGGCTACGAGCAGTACTTC.

V usage is TRBV28 and J usage is TRBJ2-7; 11 nucleotides match TRBD2. The CDR3 covers 15 residues. CDR1 MDHEN and CDR2 SYDVKM come from the germline V gene. V was clipped by 2 bases and J by 0 bases; unmatched bases: 0. The CDR3 region has the DNA TGTGCCAGCAGTTTAGGGACTAGCGGCTCCTACGAGCAGTACTTC. It encodes CASSLGTSGSYEQYF.

The chain is built from TRBV5-4 and TRBJ1-6; 8 bases are shared with TRBD1. V was clipped by 0 bases and J by 9 bases; unmatched bases: 5. Germline CDR1 SGHNT, CDR2 YYREEE (reference sequence). The CDR3 length is 15 residues. CDR3 in amino acids: CASSLARGQGSPLHF. The DNA of the CDR3 is TGTGCCAGCAGCTTGGCCAGGGGGCAGGGTTCACCCCTCCACTTT.

The rearrangement uses TRBV4-3 and TRBJ1-6; D unresolved. There are 15 residues in the CDR3. Germline values: CDR1 LGHNA, CDR2 YSLEER. Trimming left V 0 bases short and J 3 bases short, with 6 bases between. CDR3 coding DNA: TGCGCCAGCAGCCAAGACAGGAGCTATAATTCACCCCTCCACTTT. Its translation is CASSQDRSYNSPLHF.

The rearrangement joins TRBV4-1 to TRBJ1-2, with D unclear. This CDR3 contains 16 residues. With 3 bases removed from V and 3 bases from J, the gap between germline ends came to 17 bases. Germline CDR1 and CDR2: MGHRA and YSYEKL. CDR3 residues: CASSHDQFGGDYGYTF. The CDR3 DNA follows: TGCGCCAGCAGCCACGATCAATTCGGCGGTGACTATGGCTACACCTTC.

This chain uses TRBV6-5 with TRBJ2-3, with D perhaps TRBD2 (5 bases). This CDR3 spans 13 amino acids. In germline, CDR1 is MNHEY, CDR2 SVGAGI. Between the trimmed V and J ends, which lost 8 bases and 6 bases, there was a span of 15 bases. CDR3 sequence (DNA): TGTGCCAGCGGGTTTCCCGGAGGCGATACGCAGTATTTT. The encoded protein is CASGFPGGDTQYF.

The chain couples TRBV4-1 to TRBJ1-1; TRBD1 might be the D (5 bases). The V gene lost 1 base and the J gene lost 0 bases, with 12 bases spanning the gap. This CDR3 spans 16 amino acids. The germline V gene encodes CDR1 MGHRA and CDR2 YSYEKL. The DNA of the CDR3 is TGCGCCAGCAGCCAAGCTGCCCCGACAGTGAACACTGAAGCTTTCTTT. This gives the protein CASSQAAPTVNTEAFF.

CDR3 nucleotides: TGTGCCAGCAGCAAACGACAGGGGCTAAACACTGAAGCTTTCTTT. Encoded protein: CASSKRQGLNTEAFF. V gene TRBV7-8 combines with J gene TRBJ1-1; 8 bases align to TRBD1. After removal of 5 bases from V and 2 bases from J, the junction contained 7 bases not matched to a gene. CDR1 and CDR2 (germline): SGHVS, FQNEAQ. There are 15 residues in the CDR3.

The chain is built from TRBV4-3 and TRBJ1-5; 8 bases agree with TRBD1. Germline-derived CDR1 and CDR2 are LGHNA and YSLEER. The CDR3 runs to 18 residues. V lost 5 bases and J lost 0; bases outside the gene matches: 12. CDR3 amino acids: CASSSGTGGKNSNQPQHF. As DNA, the CDR3 is TGCGCCAGCAGCTCCGGGACAGGTGGTAAGAATAGCAATCAGCCCCAGCATTTT.

The CDR3 bases are TGTGCCAGCAGCCGTACCGACACTGAAGCTTTCTTT. This translates into CASSRTDTEAFF. The rearrangement links TRBV7-9 to TRBJ1-1; D remains unclear. CDR1 is SEHNR, CDR2 FQNEAQ, per germline (reference sequence). Trimming removed 5 bases at V and 3 bases at J, with 7 bases between. The CDR3 is made up of 12 amino acids. The variable domain in full, with the rest retrieved from reference TRBV7-9 and TRBJ1-1, is DTGVSQNPRHKITKRGQNVTFRCDPISEHNRLYWYRQTLGQGPEFLTYFQNEAQLEKSRLLSDRFSAERPKGSFSTLEIQRTEQGDSAMYLCASSRTDTEAFFGQGTRLTVV.